The rows below give T cell receptor beta chains drawn from one sample of a study of pediatric ulcerative colitis. TCRdb's table, derived via immunoSEQ multiplex PCR, lists solely in-frame clones and lacks some. The table lists approximately 10,000 clones, 75% to 90% of them singletons. Sample: blood. These TCRs come from a girl aged 10-17 years with moderate ulcerative colitis. Both conserved end residues are part of each CDR3. The order of the fields is J gene, clone size, V gene, D gene, CDR3 protein, CDR3 DNA. D genes are given only for firm matches. A clone size is listed for some rows: how often the clone was seen (once, few, many), or a class if it is expanded.

j_gene: TRBJ2-7
abundance: NA
v_gene: TRBV10-2
d_gene: NA
CDR3aa: CASSEGRQGTYEQYF
CDR3nt: TGCGCCAGCAGTGAGGGTCGTCAGGGAACCTACGAGCAGTACTTC

j_gene: TRBJ1-1
abundance: once
v_gene: TRBV7-8
d_gene: NA
CDR3aa: CASSLAGGRAFF
CDR3nt: TGTGCCAGCAGCTTAGCGGGGGGGAGGGCTTTCTTT

j_gene: TRBJ2-1
abundance: NA
v_gene: TRBV6-6
d_gene: NA
CDR3aa: CASRRTDWISEQFF
CDR3nt: TGTGCCAGCAGAAGGACAGATTGGATCAGTGAGCAGTTCTTC

j_gene: TRBJ1-2
abundance: NA
v_gene: TRBV19
d_gene: NA
CDR3aa: CASTLIYPGEGYGYTF
CDR3nt: TGTGCCAGTACCCTTATTTATCCCGGAGAAGGCTATGGCTACACCTTC

j_gene: TRBJ2-7
abundance: NA
v_gene: TRBV19
d_gene: TRBD2
CDR3aa: CASGTSGSYEQYF
CDR3nt: TGTGCCAGTGGGACTAGCGGCTCCTACGAGCAGTACTTC

j_gene: TRBJ1-5
abundance: few
v_gene: TRBV4-2
d_gene: TRBD1
CDR3aa: CASSPDRVSNQPQHF
CDR3nt: TGTGCCAGCAGCCCGGACAGGGTGAGCAATCAGCCCCAGCATTTT

j_gene: TRBJ1-1
abundance: NA
v_gene: TRBV20-1
d_gene: NA
CDR3aa: CRARGSGEAFF
CDR3nt: TGCAGAGCTAGAGGGAGTGGTGAAGCTTTCTTT

j_gene: TRBJ2-7
abundance: few
v_gene: TRBV7-9
d_gene: TRBD1
CDR3aa: CASSPQGAIYEQYF
CDR3nt: TGTGCCAGCAGCCCACAGGGGGCGATCTACGAGCAGTACTTC

j_gene: TRBJ2-7
abundance: NA
v_gene: TRBV29-1
d_gene: TRBD2
CDR3aa: CSVEGGLAGLVGEQYF
CDR3nt: TGCAGCGTTGAAGGTGGGCTAGCGGGGCTTGTTGGAGAGCAGTACTTC

j_gene: TRBJ2-2
abundance: NA
v_gene: TRBV6-1
d_gene: TRBD2
CDR3aa: CASSEFGGGTGELFF
CDR3nt: TGTGCCAGCAGTGAATTTGGGGGGGGCACCGGGGAGCTGTTTTTT

j_gene: TRBJ2-7
abundance: NA
v_gene: TRBV28
d_gene: TRBD1
CDR3aa: CASRRTGTSYEQYF
CDR3nt: TGTGCCAGCAGGCGGACAGGGACCTCCTACGAGCAGTACTTC

j_gene: TRBJ2-2
abundance: NA
v_gene: TRBV5-5
d_gene: NA
CDR3aa: CASSLMGAPSAGELFF
CDR3nt: TGTGCCAGCAGCTTGATGGGCGCACCTTCGGCCGGGGAGCTGTTTTTT

j_gene: TRBJ2-1
abundance: NA
v_gene: TRBV7-9
d_gene: NA
CDR3aa: CASSPDAAPYNEQFF
CDR3nt: TGTGCCAGCAGCCCGGACGCGGCCCCGTACAATGAGCAGTTCTTC

j_gene: TRBJ1-2
abundance: once
v_gene: TRBV5-6
d_gene: NA
CDR3aa: CASSYRRVHGYTF
CDR3nt: TGTGCCAGCAGCTACCGCAGGGTCCATGGCTACACCTTC

j_gene: TRBJ2-7
abundance: NA
v_gene: TRBV20-1
d_gene: NA
CDR3aa: CSARDLQQYF
CDR3nt: TGCAGTGCTAGGGATCTGCAGCAGTACTTC

j_gene: TRBJ2-3
abundance: NA
v_gene: TRBV9
d_gene: TRBD2
CDR3aa: CASSVDGRGLGYSGTDTQYF
CDR3nt: TGTGCCAGCAGCGTAGATGGGCGGGGACTAGGGTATTCTGGCACAGATACGCAGTATTTT

j_gene: TRBJ2-3
abundance: NA
v_gene: TRBV15
d_gene: TRBD2
CDR3aa: CATSRGLAAPTDTQYF
CDR3nt: TGTGCCACCAGCAGAGGACTAGCGGCTCCCACAGATACGCAGTATTTT

j_gene: TRBJ1-4
abundance: NA
v_gene: TRBV7-9
d_gene: TRBD1
CDR3aa: CASSLGRGLANEKLFF
CDR3nt: TGTGCCAGCAGCTTAGGCAGGGGGCTGGCTAATGAAAAACTGTTTTTT

j_gene: TRBJ2-7
abundance: NA
v_gene: TRBV5-6
d_gene: NA
CDR3aa: CASSYPPATYEQYF
CDR3nt: TGTGCCAGCAGCTATCCGCCAGCCACCTACGAGCAGTACTTC

j_gene: TRBJ1-6
abundance: NA
v_gene: TRBV21-1
d_gene: NA
CDR3aa: CASSDSSGNSPLHF
CDR3nt: TGTGCCAGCAGCGATTCTAGCGGTAATTCACCCCTCCACTTT

j_gene: TRBJ1-6
abundance: NA
v_gene: TRBV28
d_gene: NA
CDR3aa: CASTWGTSLPLHF
CDR3nt: TGTGCCAGCACTTGGGGGACGTCCTTACCCCTCCACTTT

j_gene: TRBJ1-1
abundance: NA
v_gene: TRBV7-9
d_gene: NA
CDR3aa: CASSNGGRVVTEAFF
CDR3nt: TGTGCCAGCAGTAACGGGGGGCGCGTCGTCACTGAAGCTTTCTTT

j_gene: TRBJ2-6
abundance: NA
v_gene: TRBV5-6
d_gene: NA
CDR3aa: CASTLRGSGANVLTF
CDR3nt: TGTGCCAGCACTCTCAGGGGCTCTGGGGCCAACGTCCTGACTTTC

j_gene: TRBJ1-2
abundance: few
v_gene: TRBV4-2
d_gene: NA
CDR3aa: CASSQDEARYGYTF
CDR3nt: TGTGCCAGCAGCCAGGATGAGGCCCGCTATGGCTACACCTTC

j_gene: TRBJ1-4
abundance: once
v_gene: TRBV29-1
d_gene: TRBD1
CDR3aa: CSAQGATNEKLFF
CDR3nt: TGCAGCGCACAGGGGGCAACTAATGAAAAACTGTTTTTT

j_gene: TRBJ2-2
abundance: NA
v_gene: TRBV18
d_gene: NA
CDR3aa: CASSPPVRNTGELFF
CDR3nt: TGTGCCAGCTCACCACCGGTCAGAAACACCGGGGAGCTGTTTTTT

j_gene: TRBJ2-1
abundance: NA
v_gene: TRBV6-1
d_gene: TRBD2
CDR3aa: CASRRKREGPGEQFF
CDR3nt: TGTGCCAGCAGGAGGAAGCGGGAGGGCCCCGGTGAGCAGTTCTTC

j_gene: TRBJ2-5
abundance: NA
v_gene: TRBV2
d_gene: NA
CDR3aa: CASRFKGQETQYF
CDR3nt: TGTGCCAGCAGGTTTAAGGGTCAAGAGACCCAGTACTTC

j_gene: TRBJ2-1
abundance: once
v_gene: TRBV5-1
d_gene: TRBD1
CDR3aa: CASSLPPGTGDSIRYNEQFF
CDR3nt: TGCGCCAGCAGCTTACCCCCCGGGACAGGGGACTCAATCCGTTACAATGAGCAGTTCTTC

j_gene: TRBJ2-6
abundance: NA
v_gene: TRBV19
d_gene: NA
CDR3aa: CASSIGIGSSGANVLTF
CDR3nt: TGTGCCAGTAGTATCGGGATTGGAAGCTCTGGGGCCAACGTCCTGACTTTC

j_gene: TRBJ1-1
abundance: NA
v_gene: TRBV15
d_gene: NA
CDR3aa: CATSRGGNINTEAFF
CDR3nt: TGTGCCACCAGCAGGGGGGGAAACATAAACACTGAAGCTTTCTTT

j_gene: TRBJ1-2
abundance: few
v_gene: TRBV6-1
d_gene: NA
CDR3aa: CASSVGDYLWGYTF
CDR3nt: TGTGCCAGCAGCGTAGGCGACTATTTATGGGGCTACACCTTC

j_gene: TRBJ1-1
abundance: NA
v_gene: TRBV7-3
d_gene: NA
CDR3aa: CASSPSPNTEAFF
CDR3nt: TGTGCCAGCAGCCCCAGCCCCAACACTGAAGCTTTCTTT

j_gene: TRBJ2-2
abundance: NA
v_gene: TRBV5-1
d_gene: NA
CDR3aa: CASSLDLAGELFF
CDR3nt: TGCGCCAGCAGCTTGGATCTGGCCGGGGAGCTGTTTTTT

j_gene: TRBJ2-7
abundance: NA
v_gene: TRBV27
d_gene: TRBD2
CDR3aa: CASSMTSASSYEQYF
CDR3nt: TGTGCCAGCAGTATGACTAGCGCGAGCTCCTACGAGCAGTACTTC

j_gene: TRBJ1-5
abundance: few
v_gene: TRBV6-5
d_gene: NA
CDR3aa: CASSPTRSTRQPQHF
CDR3nt: TGTGCCAGCAGCCCCACCAGATCGACTAGACAGCCCCAGCATTTT

j_gene: TRBJ2-1
abundance: NA
v_gene: TRBV9
d_gene: NA
CDR3aa: CASSVAPDKAEQFF
CDR3nt: TGTGCCAGCAGCGTAGCCCCTGACAAGGCAGAGCAGTTCTTC

j_gene: TRBJ2-5
abundance: NA
v_gene: TRBV7-9
d_gene: NA
CDR3aa: CASSTTRGGELQTQYF
CDR3nt: TGTGCCAGCAGCACCACAAGAGGGGGGGAGTTACAGACCCAGTACTTC

j_gene: TRBJ2-3
abundance: NA
v_gene: TRBV4-1
d_gene: NA
CDR3aa: CASSQEAGPDTQYF
CDR3nt: TGCGCCAGCAGCCAAGAGGCGGGACCAGATACGCAGTATTTT

j_gene: TRBJ1-2
abundance: NA
v_gene: TRBV11-2
d_gene: TRBD1
CDR3aa: CASSIGTGDWGYTF
CDR3nt: TGTGCCAGCAGCATCGGGACAGGGGATTGGGGCTACACCTTC

j_gene: TRBJ1-2
abundance: NA
v_gene: TRBV10-3
d_gene: NA
CDR3aa: CAISKDGNYGYTF
CDR3nt: TGTGCCATCAGTAAGGACGGAAACTATGGCTACACCTTC

j_gene: TRBJ1-5
abundance: NA
v_gene: TRBV19
d_gene: NA
CDR3aa: CASSTREHQPQHF
CDR3nt: TGTGCCAGTAGCACACGGGAGCATCAGCCCCAGCATTTT

j_gene: TRBJ1-2
abundance: NA
v_gene: TRBV29-1
d_gene: NA
CDR3aa: CSTVTGYGYTF
CDR3nt: TGCAGCACAGTGACCGGGTATGGCTACACCTTC

j_gene: TRBJ2-3
abundance: NA
v_gene: TRBV7-3
d_gene: NA
CDR3aa: CASSLSTDTQYF
CDR3nt: TGTGCCAGCAGCCTTAGCACAGATACGCAGTATTTT

j_gene: TRBJ2-7
abundance: NA
v_gene: TRBV27
d_gene: NA
CDR3aa: CASSNRVEQYF
CDR3nt: TGTGCCAGCAGCAACAGGGTCGAGCAGTACTTC